This T cell receptor (beta chain) was profiled in a study of blood T cells in healthy people across ages. Primers used in a second PCR of roughly 6 to 11 cycles were a sample-barcoded 5' primer and a J-beta primer mix. MiXCR, run by TCRdb on the 5' RACE reads, gives a single entry per CDR3 protein. The profile shows under 2,000,000 distinct CDR3 sequences, 49% of them singletons. Germline V gene sequence: CDR1 MNHNY, CDR2 SVGAGI (reference sequence). This CDR3 is 14 amino acids long. After removal of 8 bases from V and 0 bases from J, the junction contained 6 bases not matched to a gene. Sequenced material: blood. The rearrangement joins TRBV6-6 to TRBJ2-7, with 8 bases fitting TRBD1. This sequence was found in a woman in her thirties or forties in good health. The CDR3 DNA reads as TGTGCCAGCCTACCCCAGGGGGCCTCCTACGAGCAGTACTTC. Amino acids: CASLPQGASYEQYF.